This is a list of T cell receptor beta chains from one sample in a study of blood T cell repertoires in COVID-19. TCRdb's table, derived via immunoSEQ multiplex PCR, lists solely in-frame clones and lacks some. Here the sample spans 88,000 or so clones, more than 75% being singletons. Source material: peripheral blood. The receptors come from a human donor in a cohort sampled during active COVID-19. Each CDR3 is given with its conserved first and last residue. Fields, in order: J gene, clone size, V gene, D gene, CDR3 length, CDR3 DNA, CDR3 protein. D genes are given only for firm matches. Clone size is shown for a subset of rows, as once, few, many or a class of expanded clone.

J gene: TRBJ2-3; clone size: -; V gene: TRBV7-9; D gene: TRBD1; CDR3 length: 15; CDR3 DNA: TGTGCCAGCAGCTTAGGGGGACAGGACGGGGATACGCAGTATTTT; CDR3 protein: CASSLGGQDGDTQYF
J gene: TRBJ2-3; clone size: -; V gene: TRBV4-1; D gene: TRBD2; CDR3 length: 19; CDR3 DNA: TGCGCCAGCAGCCAACACGCTAGCGGTAGCTCCTTTAGCACAGATACGCAGTATTTT; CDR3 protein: CASSQHASGSSFSTDTQYF
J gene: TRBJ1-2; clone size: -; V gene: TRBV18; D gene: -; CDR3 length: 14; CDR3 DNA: TGTGCCAGCTCACCACAATACGGAGAGTATGGCTACACCTTC; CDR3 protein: CASSPQYGEYGYTF
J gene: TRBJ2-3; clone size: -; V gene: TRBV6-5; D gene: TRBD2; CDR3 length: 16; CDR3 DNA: TGTGCCAGCAGTTACCACCTAGCGGCTAGCACAGATACGCAGTATTTT; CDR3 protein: CASSYHLAASTDTQYF
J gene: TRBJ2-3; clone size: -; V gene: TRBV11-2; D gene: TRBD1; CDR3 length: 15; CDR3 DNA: TGTGCCAGCAGCCTAAACCCTGGTAACAGGGGAGCGCAGTATTTT; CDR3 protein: CASSLNPGNRGAQYF
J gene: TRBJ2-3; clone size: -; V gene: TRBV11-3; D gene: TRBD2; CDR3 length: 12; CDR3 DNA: TGTGCCAGCAGCTTCGGACTAGCGGCGCAGTATTTT; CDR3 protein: CASSFGLAAQYF
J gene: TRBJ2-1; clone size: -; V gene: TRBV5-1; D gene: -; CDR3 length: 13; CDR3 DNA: TGCGCCAGCAGCTTGGAGCCGTCGGGTGAGCAGTTCTTC; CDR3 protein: CASSLEPSGEQFF
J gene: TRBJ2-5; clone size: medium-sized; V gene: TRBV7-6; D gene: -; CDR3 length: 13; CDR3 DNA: TGTGCCAGCAGCGCCGGAGTGGAGGAGACCCAGTACTTC; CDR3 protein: CASSAGVEETQYF
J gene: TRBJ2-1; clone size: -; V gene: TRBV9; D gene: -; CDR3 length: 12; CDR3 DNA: TGTGCCAGCAGCGAAACTCTGAATGAGCAGTTCTTC; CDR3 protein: CASSETLNEQFF
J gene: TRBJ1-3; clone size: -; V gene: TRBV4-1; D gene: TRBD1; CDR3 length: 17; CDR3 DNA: TGCGCCAGCAGCCAAGGATACGGGACAGGGCCCGGAAACACCATATATTTT; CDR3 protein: CASSQGYGTGPGNTIYF
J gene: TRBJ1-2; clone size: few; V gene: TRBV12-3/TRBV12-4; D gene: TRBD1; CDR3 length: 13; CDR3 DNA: TGTGCCAGCAGTTTACACAGGGGTCCAGGCTACACCTTC; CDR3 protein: CASSLHRGPGYTF
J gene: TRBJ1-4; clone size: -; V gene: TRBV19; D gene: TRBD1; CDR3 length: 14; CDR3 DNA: TGTGCCAGTAGTGCGACAGGGGGATATGAAAAACTGTTTTTT; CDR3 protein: CASSATGGYEKLFF
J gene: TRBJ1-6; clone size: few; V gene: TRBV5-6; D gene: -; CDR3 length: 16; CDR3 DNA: TGTGCCAGCAGCTCCCGAGTCTACTCCGTAAATTCACCCCTCCACTTT; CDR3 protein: CASSSRVYSVNSPLHF
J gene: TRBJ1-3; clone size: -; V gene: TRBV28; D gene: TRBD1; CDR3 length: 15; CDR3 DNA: TGTGCCAGCAGTCCAGGGGGCATGCTAAAAAACACCATATATTTT; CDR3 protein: CASSPGGMLKNTIYF
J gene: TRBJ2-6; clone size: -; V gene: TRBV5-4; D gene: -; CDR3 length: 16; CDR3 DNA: TGTGCCAGCAGCTTGCTGGGGAGCTCTGGGGCCAACGTCCTGACTTTC; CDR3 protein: CASSLLGSSGANVLTF
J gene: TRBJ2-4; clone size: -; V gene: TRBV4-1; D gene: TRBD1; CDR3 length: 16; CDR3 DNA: TGCGCCAGCAGCCAAAAGCTAGACAGGGGGGGAAACATTCAGTACTTC; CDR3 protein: CASSQKLDRGGNIQYF
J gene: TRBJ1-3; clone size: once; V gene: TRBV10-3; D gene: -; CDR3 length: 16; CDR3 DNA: TGTGCCATCAGTGAGTCCTTTTTACAACCTGGAAACACCATATATTTT; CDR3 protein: CAISESFLQPGNTIYF
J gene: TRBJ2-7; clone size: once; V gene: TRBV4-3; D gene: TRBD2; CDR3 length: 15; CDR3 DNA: TGCGCCAGCAGCTATCGACTAGCGGGAGGGAACGAGCAGTACTTC; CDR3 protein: CASSYRLAGGNEQYF
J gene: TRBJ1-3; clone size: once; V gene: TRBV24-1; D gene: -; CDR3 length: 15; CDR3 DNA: TGTGCCACCAGTGATTCCAGGGCAAGTGGAAACACCATATATTTT; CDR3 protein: CATSDSRASGNTIYF
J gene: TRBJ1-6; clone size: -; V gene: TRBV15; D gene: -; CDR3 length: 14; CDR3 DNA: TGTGCCACCAGCATCGATAAGGGGAATTCACCCCTCCACTTT; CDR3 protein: CATSIDKGNSPLHF
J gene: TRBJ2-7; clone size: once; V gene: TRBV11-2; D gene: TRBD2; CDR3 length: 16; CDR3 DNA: TGTGCCAGCAGCTTAGGAGGCCTAGCGGGAGCTCACGAGCAGTACTTC; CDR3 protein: CASSLGGLAGAHEQYF
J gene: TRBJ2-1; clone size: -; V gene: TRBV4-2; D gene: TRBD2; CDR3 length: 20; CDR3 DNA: TGTGCCAGCAGCCAATCCCGGAGGGGACTAGCGGACACCAGGCCTAATGAGCAGTTCTTC; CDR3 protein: CASSQSRRGLADTRPNEQFF
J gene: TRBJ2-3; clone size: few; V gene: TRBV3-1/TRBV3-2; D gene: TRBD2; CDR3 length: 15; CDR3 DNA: TGTGCCAGCAGCCATAGCGGGACAAGCACAGATACGCAGTATTTT; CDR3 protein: CASSHSGTSTDTQYF
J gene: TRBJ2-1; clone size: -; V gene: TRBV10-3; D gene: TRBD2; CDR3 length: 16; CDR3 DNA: TGTGCCATTGGACTAGCGGGATATTCCTCCTACAATGAGCAGTTCTTC; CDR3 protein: CAIGLAGYSSYNEQFF
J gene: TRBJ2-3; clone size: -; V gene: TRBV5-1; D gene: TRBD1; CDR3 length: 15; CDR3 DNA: TGCGCCAGCAGCCTGGCGACAGGGGGTGCAGATACGCAGTATTTT; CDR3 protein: CASSLATGGADTQYF
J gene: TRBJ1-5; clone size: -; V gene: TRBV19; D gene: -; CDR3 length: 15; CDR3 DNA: TGTGCCAGTAGTATGGTGGCGGCGAGCAATCAGCCCCAGCATTTT; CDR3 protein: CASSMVAASNQPQHF
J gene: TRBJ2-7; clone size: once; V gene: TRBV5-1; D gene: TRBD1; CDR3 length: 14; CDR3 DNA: TGCGCCAGCAGCGACCGGGACAGGGGGAACGAGCAGTACTTC; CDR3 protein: CASSDRDRGNEQYF
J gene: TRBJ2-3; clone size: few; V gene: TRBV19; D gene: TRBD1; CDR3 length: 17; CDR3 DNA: TGTGCCAGTTGCGTGTCAGAGGGGACAGCGGTGTCAGCTACGCAGTATTTT; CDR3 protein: CASCVSEGTAVSATQYF
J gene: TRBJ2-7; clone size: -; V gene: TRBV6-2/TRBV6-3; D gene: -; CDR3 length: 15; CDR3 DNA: TGTGCCAGCAGTCAAACGGGGACTTACACCTACGAGCAGTACTTC; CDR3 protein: CASSQTGTYTYEQYF
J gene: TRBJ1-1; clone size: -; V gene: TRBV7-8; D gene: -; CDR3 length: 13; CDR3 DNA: TGTGCCAGCAGCTCAGACCGGGACACTGAAGCTTTCTTT; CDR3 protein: CASSSDRDTEAFF
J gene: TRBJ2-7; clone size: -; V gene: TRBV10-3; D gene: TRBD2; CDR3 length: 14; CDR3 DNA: TGTGCCATCAGTGAGAAGCTAGCGGGAGGGGAGCAGTACTTC; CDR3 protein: CAISEKLAGGEQYF
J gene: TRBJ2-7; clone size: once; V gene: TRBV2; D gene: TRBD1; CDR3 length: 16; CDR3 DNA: TGTGCCAGCAGCCCCCCCCCGACAGGGATGGTATACGAGCAGTACTTC; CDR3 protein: CASSPPPTGMVYEQYF
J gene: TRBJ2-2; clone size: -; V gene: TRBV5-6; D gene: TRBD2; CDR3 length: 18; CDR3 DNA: TGTGCCAGCAGAGGACTAGCGGGAGACTCATTAACCACCGGGGAGCTGTTTTTT; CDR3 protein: CASRGLAGDSLTTGELFF
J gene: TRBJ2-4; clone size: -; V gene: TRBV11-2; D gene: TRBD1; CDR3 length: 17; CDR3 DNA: TGTGCCAGCAGCTACTTACAGGGGCCCAGGCAGGGAAACATTCAGTACTTC; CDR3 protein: CASSYLQGPRQGNIQYF
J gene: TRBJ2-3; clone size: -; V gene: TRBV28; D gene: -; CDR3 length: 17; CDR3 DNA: TGTGCCAGCAGTTTGGTGTCAGGGGTCAGTAGCACAGATACGCAGTATTTT; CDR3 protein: CASSLVSGVSSTDTQYF
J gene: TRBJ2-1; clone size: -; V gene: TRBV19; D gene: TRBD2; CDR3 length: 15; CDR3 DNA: TGTGCCAGTAGTCCGCCGGGCGGGAGGGGGAATGAGCAGTTCTTC; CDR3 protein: CASSPPGGRGNEQFF